The 24 T cell receptor beta chains presented below share a single source sample, sequenced in a study of T cell responses to AZD1222 COVID-19 vaccine. Produced via immunoSEQ multiplex PCR; TCRdb's table is partial and in-frame only. The sample holds about 110,000 clones; around 89% are singletons and the top ten take roughly 6.7%. Source: peripheral blood, taken 28 days after the second AZD1222 dose. Receptor source: an adult who received the AZD1222 COVID-19 vaccine.

In this sample, this clone turned up a few times. V gene TRBV5-5 combines with J gene TRBJ1-5; no clear D gene. V shed 4 bases and J shed 0 bases, with 8 bases lying between them. Germline V gene sequence: CDR1 SGHKS, CDR2 YYEKEE (reference sequence). This CDR3 has 14 residues. The CDR3 spells CASSPGTSNQPQHF. CDR3 nucleotides: TGTGCCAGCAGCCCCGGAACTAGCAATCAGCCCCAGCATTTT. The whole variable domain, remainder taken from reference TRBV5-5 and TRBJ1-5, is DAGVTQSPTHLIKTRGQQVTLRCSPISGHKSVSWYQQVLGQGPQFIFQYYEKEERGRGNFPDRFSARQFPNYSSELNVNALLLGDSALYLCASSPGTSNQPQHFGDGTRLSIL.

This chain links TRBV3-1 (or the pseudogene TRBV3-2) with TRBJ1-6; D gene unclear. CDR1 LGHDT and CDR2 YNNKEL come from the germline V gene (reference sequence). The V end was cut by 4 bases, the J end by 7 bases, with 17 bases between. The CDR3 extends over 16 amino acids. CDR3 amino acids: CASSRSWELGNSPLHF. The DNA of the CDR3 is TGTGCCAGCAGCCGCTCCTGGGAGTTAGGAAATTCACCCCTCCACTTT.

The CDR3 region has the DNA TGCAGTGCCCGACTGGGGTGGGAGCAGTACTTC. The encoded protein is CSARLGWEQYF. The chain uses TRBV20-1 and TRBJ2-7; D gene unclear. The CDR3 length is 11 residues. The germline gives CDR1 DFQATT, CDR2 SNEGSKA (reference sequence). V lost 6 bases to trimming and J lost 7 bases, with 13 bases between them.

The chain couples TRBV6-5 to TRBJ2-1, with D perhaps being TRBD1 or TRBD2 (5 bases each). V lost 0 bases and J 6 bases, leaving 15 bases between the germline ends. Germline lookup yields CDR1 MNHEY and CDR2 SVGAGI. The CDR3 totals 16 residues. CDR3 coding DNA: TGTGCCAGCAGTTACTCAAACTCGGGGCAAGGCAATGAGCAGTTCTTC. Residues: CASSYSNSGQGNEQFF.

CDR3: CASSFRTDTEAFF. In DNA form, the CDR3 reads TGTGCCAGCAGCTTCCGGACGGACACTGAAGCTTTCTTT. This chain connects TRBV9 to TRBJ1-1; D gene uncertain. The ends were cut back, 4 bases at V and 3 bases at J, with 10 bases in the middle. The CDR3 spans 13 residues. Germline V lookup: CDR1 SGDLS, CDR2 YYNGEE.

The chain is built from TRBV4-3 and TRBJ2-2; 8 bases match TRBD1. Germline CDR1 and CDR2: LGHNA and YSLEER. V gave up 0 bases and J gave up 1 base; unmatched junction bases: 16. This CDR3 is built from 21 residues. The CDR3 sequence is CASSQDLSGLIGQGNTGELFF. For the CDR3, the DNA is TGCGCCAGCAGCCAAGATCTCTCAGGTTTGATTGGACAGGGGAACACCGGGGAGCTGTTTTTT.

The chain recombines TRBV4-1 with TRBJ1-3, with D perhaps TRBD1 (5 bases). V dropped 0 bases and J dropped 2 bases, with 20 bases sitting between them. The CDR3 runs to 19 residues. Germline V CDR1 and CDR2: MGHRA, YSYEKL. CDR3 bases: TGCGCCAGCAGCCAAGAAAAGGGGCCGGGGAAACCGGCTGGAAACACCATATATTTT. This codes for CASSQEKGPGKPAGNTIYF.

V usage is TRBV10-3 and J usage is TRBJ2-2; D unclear. The V and J ends lost 3 bases and 7 bases respectively, with 12 bases between them. Germline lookup yields CDR1 ENHRY and CDR2 SYGVKD. The CDR3 consists of 14 residues. CDR3 coding DNA: TGTGCCATCAGTGAAAAGGGTGCAAACGGGGAGCTGTTTTTT. Residues: CAISEKGANGELFF.

The chain employs TRBV6-6 and TRBJ1-6; TRBD1 aligns across 9 bases. The CDR3 extends over 15 amino acids. Germline V gene sequence: CDR1 MNHNY, CDR2 SVGAGI (reference sequence). V was pared by 5 bases and J by 9 bases, with 8 bases of the junction left unmatched. DNA for the CDR3: TGTGCCAGCAGTACAACAGGGGGCCCCGGTTCACCCCTCCACTTT. Translating gives CASSTTGGPGSPLHF.

For this clone: The identical CDR3 is also encoded by other nucleotide sequences in the sample. The rearrangement joins TRBV4-3 to TRBJ1-1; TRBD1 is a possible D gene (6 bases). CDR1 is LGHNA and CDR2 is YSLEER in the germline V gene. Trimming cost V 3 bases and J 1 base, with 6 bases left between them. This CDR3 comprises 13 residues. In DNA form, the CDR3 reads TGCGCCAGCAGCCAGACAGGGAACACTGAAGCTTTCTTT. It codes for CASSQTGNTEAFF.

V usage is TRBV10-3 and J usage is TRBJ2-2; D remains ambiguous. The V end lost 5 bases, the J end lost 3 bases, and 10 bases lay between the germline ends. Germline V gives CDR1 ENHRY, CDR2 SYGVKD. CDR3 length: 14 amino acids. The CDR3 reads CAISRDKDTGELFF. The CDR3 DNA reads as TGTGCCATCAGTCGAGACAAGGACACCGGGGAGCTGTTTTTT.

This chain uses TRBV5-6 with TRBJ1-1; 11 bases agree with TRBD1. This CDR3 is built from 16 residues. Germline V CDR1 and CDR2: SGHDT, YYEEEE. After removal of 9 bases from V and 5 bases from J, the junction contained 15 bases not matched to a gene. The CDR3 DNA follows: TGTGCCACCCGAATCTGGACAGGGGGCGGGTGGACTGAAGCTTTCTTT. It encodes CATRIWTGGGWTEAFF.

This clone was counted between two and nine times. CDR3 in DNA: TGTGCCAGCTCATCGGGAGGGTCCCACTACAATGAGCAGTTCTTC. Protein sequence: CASSSGGSHYNEQFF. The rearrangement joins TRBV18 to TRBJ2-1; 8 nucleotides align to TRBD2. Unmatched junction bases numbered 6, after V lost 5 bases and J lost 3 bases. The germline gives CDR1 KGHSH, CDR2 LQKENI. The CDR3 length is 15 residues.

The chain combines TRBV9 with TRBJ2-1; weak D call: TRBD1 (6 bases). V was shortened by 0 bases and J by 2 bases, with 9 bases between the two germline ends. Germline V CDR1 and CDR2: SGDLS, YYNGEE. The length of the CDR3 is 15 residues. The CDR3: CASSVAGQTYNEQFF. The CDR3 region has the DNA TGTGCCAGCAGCGTAGCAGGACAGACCTACAATGAGCAGTTCTTC. Full variable domain (rest looked up from reference TRBV9 and TRBJ2-1): DSGVTQTPKHLITATGQRVTLRCSPRSGDLSVYWYQQSLDQGLQFLIQYYNGEERAKGNILERFSAQQFPDLHSELNLSSLELGDSALYFCASSVAGQTYNEQFFGPGTRLTVL.

V usage is TRBV7-7 and J usage is TRBJ2-1; D perhaps matches TRBD2 (5 bases). The germline V gene encodes CDR1 SSHAT and CDR2 FNYEAQ (reference sequence). The CDR3 covers 12 residues. The CDR3 DNA is TGTGCTAGCCCCTACGGGGACAATGAGCAGTTCTTC. Its protein is CASPYGDNEQFF.

The genes are TRBV7-2 and TRBJ1-2, with a possible D match to TRBD1 (5 bases). V lost 2 bases to trimming and J lost 4 bases, with 20 bases between them. Germline V gene sequence: CDR1 SGHTA, CDR2 FQGNSA. This CDR3 has 17 residues. The CDR3 sequence is CASSLRAGTSLSYGYTF. CDR3 DNA: TGTGCCAGCAGCTTAAGGGCCGGGACCTCCCTTAGCTATGGCTACACCTTC. The complete variable domain, with remaining parts taken from reference TRBV7-2 and TRBJ1-2, reads GAGVSQSPSNKVTEKGKDVELRCDPISGHTALYWYRQSLGQGLEFLIYFQGNSAPDKSGLPSDRFSAERTGGSVSTLTIQRTQQEDSAVYLCASSLRAGTSLSYGYTFGSGTRLTVV.

Written as DNA, the CDR3 is TGCGCCACCACTGCGTCAGCGGGGACTAACTCCTACAATGAGCAGTTCTTC. This codes for CATTASAGTNSYNEQFF. The chain links TRBV10-1 to TRBJ2-1; 7 nucleotides agree with TRBD2. V trimming: 10 bases; J trimming: 0 bases; junction bases outside the gene matches: 15. The CDR3 runs to 17 residues. CDR1 and CDR2 from the germline V gene are WNHNN and SYGVQD (reference sequence).

This chain links TRBV19 with TRBJ1-2, with D possibly TRBD1 on 6 matching bases. V lost 5 bases, J lost 6 bases, and 25 bases lay in between. The length of the CDR3 is 17 residues. CDR1 and CDR2 (germline): LNHDA, SQIVND (reference sequence). The chain's CDR3 is CASSPEMGAGIRDGYTF. For the CDR3, the DNA is TGTGCCAGTAGTCCGGAGATGGGGGCCGGTATCAGGGATGGCTACACCTTC.

V is TRBV7-9 and J is TRBJ1-6; the match to TRBD1 covers 8 bases. V lost 3 bases and J lost 7; bases outside the gene matches: 5. The CDR3 totals 15 residues. Germline V lookup: CDR1 SEHNR, CDR2 FQNEAQ (reference sequence). CDR3 coding DNA: TGTGCCAGCAGCTTTGCAGGGGGCCTAAATTCACCCCTCCACTTT. Amino acids: CASSFAGGLNSPLHF.

J is TRBJ1-4 and V is TRBV15, with a possible D match to TRBD1 (5 bases). V lost 4 bases to trimming and J lost 8 bases, with 17 bases between them. This CDR3 is built from 15 residues. Germline V lookup: CDR1 LNHNV, CDR2 YYDKDF (reference sequence). The CDR3 DNA follows: TGTGCCACCAGCAACCGGGGCTCAAGCGGGGAAAAACTGTTTTTT. It codes for CATSNRGSSGEKLFF.

The rearrangement uses TRBV6-5 and TRBJ2-7; no reliable D call. Deletions cut 5 bases from V and 0 bases from J, with 14 bases between. The CDR3 runs to 15 residues. Germline CDR1 and CDR2: MNHEY and SVGAGI. CDR3 nucleotides: TGTGCCAGCAGTACATACACGGACGGCTCCTACGAGCAGTACTTC. Its protein is CASSTYTDGSYEQYF.

The rearrangement links TRBV5-1 to TRBJ2-3, with 7 bases aligning to TRBD1. CDR3 size: 16 residues. The germline V gene has CDR1 SGHRS and CDR2 YFSETQ. Trimming at V came to 4 bases and at J to 0 bases, leaving 8 bases not matched to a gene. In DNA form, the CDR3 reads TGCGCCAGCAGCAAAGGGACAGCAACTAGCACAGATACGCAGTATTTT. The encoded protein is CASSKGTATSTDTQYF.

V and J are TRBV29-1 and TRBJ2-2, with D uncertain. Germline V gene lookup returns CDR1 SQVTM and CDR2 ANQGSEA. The CDR3 extends over 11 amino acids. Between the trimmed V and J ends, which lost 7 bases and 3 bases, there was a span of 6 bases. The chain's CDR3 is CSAQYTGELFF. In DNA, the CDR3 is TGCAGCGCACAGTACACCGGGGAGCTGTTTTTT.

The chain couples TRBV6-5 to TRBJ1-5; D gene unclear. In germline, CDR1 is MNHEY, CDR2 SVGAGI. This CDR3 spans 16 amino acids. V was clipped by 0 bases and J by 1 base, with 10 bases between them. The CDR3 DNA sequence: TGTGCCAGCAGTTACTCGGGAGTCTGGAGCAATCAGCCCCAGCATTTT. Encoded protein: CASSYSGVWSNQPQHF.